This is a list of T cell receptor beta chains from one sample in a study of beta chain features in type 1 diabetes. Clones were sequenced by immunoSEQ multiplex PCR, and TCRdb holds only the in-frame ones, with some missing. Of a few hundred thousand clones detected, around an eighth appear once; the ten largest clones hold roughly 0.015%. Sequences were obtained from naive CD4+ T cells from blood. These receptors all stem from a woman aged 18-29 years with type 1 diabetes. Both conserved end residues are part of each CDR3. A D gene is named only where the DNA matches it firmly. Clone size appears in some rows only: once, few, many, or a class for an expanded clone.

TRBD2	TRBV18	.	TRBJ2-1	CASSLLAGVPPSYNEQFF	TGTGCCAGCTCACTATTAGCGGGAGTCCCCCCTTCCTACAATGAGCAGTTCTTC
TRBD1	TRBV28	few	TRBJ1-2	CASSLPATGSYGYTF	TGTGCCAGCAGTTTACCTGCGACAGGGTCCTATGGCTACACCTTC
TRBD2	TRBV7-3	.	TRBJ2-1	CASSPRGSGKRAYNEQFF	TGTGCCAGCAGCCCTAGGGGTAGCGGGAAGAGGGCTTACAATGAGCAGTTCTTC
TRBD2	TRBV15	few	TRBJ2-3	CATSRAWGGRSTDTQYF	TGTGCCACCAGCAGAGCCTGGGGCGGGAGAAGCACAGATACGCAGTATTTT
.	TRBV19	.	TRBJ1-2	CATTQGMRANYGYTF	TGTGCCACTACACAGGGTATGAGAGCTAACTATGGCTACACCTTC
.	TRBV20-1	.	TRBJ1-2	CRTIQGGGYTF	TGCAGGACGATTCAGGGCGGTGGCTACACCTTC
TRBD1	TRBV14	few	TRBJ2-7	CASSQTRTGRILYEQYF	TGTGCCAGCAGCCAAACCCGGACAGGGCGAATACTCTACGAGCAGTACTTC
.	TRBV5-4	few	TRBJ2-2	CASSLSPANTGELFF	TGTGCCAGCAGCTTGTCCCCAGCGAACACCGGGGAGCTGTTTTTT
.	TRBV30	few	TRBJ1-1	CAWTTDWNTEAFF	TGTGCCTGGACCACAGATTGGAACACTGAAGCTTTCTTT
TRBD2	TRBV19	.	TRBJ2-5	CASRRLAGETQYF	TGTGCCAGTAGGAGACTAGCCGGAGAGACCCAGTACTTC
.	TRBV28	.	TRBJ1-1	CASSLRRGGFTEAFF	TGTGCCAGCAGTTTAAGGAGGGGGGGGTTCACTGAAGCTTTCTTT
TRBD2	TRBV9	few	TRBJ2-1	CASSVTSALPSEQFF	TGTGCCAGCAGCGTGACTAGCGCCCTGCCTTCCGAGCAGTTCTTC
TRBD1	TRBV28	.	TRBJ1-4	CAWGTGKANEKLFF	TGTGCCTGGGGGACAGGGAAGGCTAATGAAAAACTGTTTTTT
.	TRBV7-2	.	TRBJ1-4	CASSLSRHTTNEKLFF	TGTGCCAGCAGCTTAAGCAGGCATACAACTAATGAAAAACTGTTTTTT
.	TRBV29-1	.	TRBJ2-5	CSVIWGQVGETQYF	TGCAGCGTGATTTGGGGCCAGGTGGGGGAGACCCAGTACTTC
TRBD2	TRBV5-1	few	TRBJ2-1	CASSLVAGDYNEQFF	TGCGCCAGCAGCTTGGTAGCGGGAGACTACAATGAGCAGTTCTTC
TRBD2	TRBV29-1	few	TRBJ2-1	CSVAGRNYNEQFF	TGCAGCGTTGCCGGGAGGAACTACAATGAGCAGTTCTTC
TRBD2	TRBV10-2	.	TRBJ2-5	CASSESLAVQETQYF	TGCGCCAGCAGTGAGTCTCTAGCGGTACAAGAGACCCAGTACTTC